This is a list of T cell receptor beta chains from one sample in a study of early T cells in non-severe SARS-CoV-2 infection. TCRdb re-called the 5' RACE reads with MiXCR, one entry per CDR3 protein. The profile shows over 50,000 distinct CDR3 sequences, about a tenth of them singletons. Sequencing was performed on whole blood. The receptors were gathered from an adult who was a healthcare worker with PCR-confirmed SARS-CoV-2 infection or an uninfected control (not recorded which). Both conserved end residues are part of each CDR3. The order of the fields is J gene, V gene, CDR3 protein.

TRBJ2-2 TRBV5-1 CASSLGTGGNTGELFF
TRBJ1-1 TRBV30 CAWSVLGGPRNTEAFF
TRBJ2-5 TRBV11-2 CASSPSLAGQETQYF
TRBJ2-5 TRBV4-1 CASSQGPGLAGLSAETQYF
TRBJ1-6 TRBV12-3/TRBV12-4 CASSPPPTPLHF
TRBJ2-3 TRBV9 CASSVEGSGPTDTQYF
TRBJ2-3 TRBV3-1 CASSGTGLAVSTDTQYF
TRBJ2-2 TRBV6-2/TRBV6-3 CASSYLSGLAVTGELFF
TRBJ2-5 TRBV14 CASSQGITGLETQYF
TRBJ1-2 TRBV7-9 CASSLAWGVDESYGYTF
TRBJ1-2 TRBV10-3 CAISESGRAMNSYGYTF
TRBJ1-3 TRBV12-3/TRBV12-4 CASSLRTVGNTIYF
TRBJ2-7 TRBV20-1 CSASPPGAGDYEQYF
TRBJ2-1 TRBV4-1 CASSPNLQGNEQFF
TRBJ2-1 TRBV7-2 CASSLERGIGIF
TRBJ1-5 TRBV20-1 CSARDSVSSQHF
TRBJ1-6 TRBV5-1 CASSLTRRDSPLHF
TRBJ1-4 TRBV7-9 CASSSGQYNEKLFF
TRBJ2-5 TRBV3-1 CASSRAVQGETQYF
TRBJ2-3 TRBV12-3/TRBV12-4 CASSLGSPSTDTQYF
TRBJ1-2 TRBV5-1 CASSYGQAGSYGYTF
TRBJ1-6 TRBV7-2 CASSLDQTYSPLHF